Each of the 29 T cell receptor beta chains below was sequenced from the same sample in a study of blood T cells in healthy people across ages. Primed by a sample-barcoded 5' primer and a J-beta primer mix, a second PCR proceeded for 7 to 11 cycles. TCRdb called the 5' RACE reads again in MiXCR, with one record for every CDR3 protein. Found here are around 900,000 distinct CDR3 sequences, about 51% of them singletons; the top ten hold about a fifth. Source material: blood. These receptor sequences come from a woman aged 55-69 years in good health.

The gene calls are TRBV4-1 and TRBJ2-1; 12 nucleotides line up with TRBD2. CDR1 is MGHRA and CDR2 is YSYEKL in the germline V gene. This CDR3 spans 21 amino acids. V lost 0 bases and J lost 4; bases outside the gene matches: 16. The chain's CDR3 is CASSQEAWASGRAKSYNEQFF. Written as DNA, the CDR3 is TGCGCCAGCAGCCAAGAAGCTTGGGCTAGCGGGAGGGCCAAGTCGTACAATGAGCAGTTCTTC.

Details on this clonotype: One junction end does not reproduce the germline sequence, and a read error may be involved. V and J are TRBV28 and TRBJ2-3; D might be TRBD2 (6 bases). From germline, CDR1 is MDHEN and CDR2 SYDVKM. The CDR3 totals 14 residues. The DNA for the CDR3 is TGTACCAGCAGTTTTGGAGGGAGCACAGATACGCAGTATTTT. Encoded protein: CTSSFGGSTDTQYF.

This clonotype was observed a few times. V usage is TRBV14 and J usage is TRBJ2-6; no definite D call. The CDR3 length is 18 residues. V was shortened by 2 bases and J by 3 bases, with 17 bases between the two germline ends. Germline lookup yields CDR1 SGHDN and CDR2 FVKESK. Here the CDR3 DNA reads TGTGCCAGCAGCCAAATTATTGGCAGAAACGGTGGGGCCAACGTCCTGACTTTC. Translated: CASSQIIGRNGGANVLTF.

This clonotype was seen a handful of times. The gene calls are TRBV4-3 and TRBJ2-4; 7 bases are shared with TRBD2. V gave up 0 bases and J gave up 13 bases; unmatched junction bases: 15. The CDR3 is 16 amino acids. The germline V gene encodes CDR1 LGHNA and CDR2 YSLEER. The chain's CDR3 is CASSQDPAGDPRVQYF. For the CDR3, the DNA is TGCGCCAGCAGCCAAGATCCTGCGGGAGACCCACGGGTGCAGTACTTC.

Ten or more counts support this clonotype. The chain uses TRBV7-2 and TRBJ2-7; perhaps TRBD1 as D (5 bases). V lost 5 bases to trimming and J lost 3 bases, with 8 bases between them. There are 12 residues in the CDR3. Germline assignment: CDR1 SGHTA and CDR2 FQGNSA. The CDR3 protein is CASSHDSYEQYF. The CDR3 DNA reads TGTGCCAGCAGCCACGACAGCTACGAGCAGTACTTC.

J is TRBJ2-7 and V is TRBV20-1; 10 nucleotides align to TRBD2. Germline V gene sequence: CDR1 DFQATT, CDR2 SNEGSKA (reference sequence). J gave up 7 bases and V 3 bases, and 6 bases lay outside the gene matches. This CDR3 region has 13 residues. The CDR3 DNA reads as TGCAGTGCTAGCCTAGCGGGAGTTCGAGAGCAGTACTTC. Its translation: CSASLAGVREQYF.

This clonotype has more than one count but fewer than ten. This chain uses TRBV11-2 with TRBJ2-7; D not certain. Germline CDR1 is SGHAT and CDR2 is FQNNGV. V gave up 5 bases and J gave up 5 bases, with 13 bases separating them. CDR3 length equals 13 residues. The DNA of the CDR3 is TGTGCCAGCAGCCACGTGGGGTTCCACGAGCAGTACTTC. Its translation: CASSHVGFHEQYF.

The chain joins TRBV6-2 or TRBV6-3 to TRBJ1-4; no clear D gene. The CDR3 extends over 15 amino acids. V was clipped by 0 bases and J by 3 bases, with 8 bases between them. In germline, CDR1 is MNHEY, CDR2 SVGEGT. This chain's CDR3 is CASSYSQTSNEKLFF. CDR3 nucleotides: TGTGCCAGCAGTTACTCGCAGACATCTAATGAAAAACTGTTTTTT.

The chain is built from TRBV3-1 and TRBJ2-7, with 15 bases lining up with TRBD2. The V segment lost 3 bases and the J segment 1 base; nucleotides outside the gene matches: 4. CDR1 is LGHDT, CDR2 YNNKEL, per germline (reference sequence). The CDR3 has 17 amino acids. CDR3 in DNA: TGTGCCAGCAGCCATCGGGGGACTAGCGGGAGGTCCTACGAGCAGTACTTC. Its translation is CASSHRGTSGRSYEQYF.

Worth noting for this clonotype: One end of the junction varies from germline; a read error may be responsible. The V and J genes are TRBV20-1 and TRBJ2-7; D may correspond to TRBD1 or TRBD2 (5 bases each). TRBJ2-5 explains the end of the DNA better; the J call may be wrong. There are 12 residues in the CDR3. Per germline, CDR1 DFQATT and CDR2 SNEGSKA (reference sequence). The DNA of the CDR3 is TGCAGTGCTCGGGACGGACAAGGGACCCAGTACTTC. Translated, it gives CSARDGQGTQYF.

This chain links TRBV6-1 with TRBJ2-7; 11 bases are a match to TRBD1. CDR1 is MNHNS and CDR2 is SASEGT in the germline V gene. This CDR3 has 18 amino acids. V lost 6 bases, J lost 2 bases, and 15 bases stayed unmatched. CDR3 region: CASSSTGTGGSSTYEQYF. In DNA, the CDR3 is TGTGCCAGCAGCTCCACCGGGACAGGGGGATCCTCTACCTACGAGCAGTACTTC.

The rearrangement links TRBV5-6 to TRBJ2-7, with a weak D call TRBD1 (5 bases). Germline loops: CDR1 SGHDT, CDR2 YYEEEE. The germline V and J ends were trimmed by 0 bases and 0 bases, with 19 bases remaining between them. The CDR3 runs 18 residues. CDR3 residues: CASSLATGIRPSSYEQYF. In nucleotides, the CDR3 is TGTGCCAGCAGCTTGGCCACAGGCATCCGACCCTCCTCCTACGAGCAGTACTTC.

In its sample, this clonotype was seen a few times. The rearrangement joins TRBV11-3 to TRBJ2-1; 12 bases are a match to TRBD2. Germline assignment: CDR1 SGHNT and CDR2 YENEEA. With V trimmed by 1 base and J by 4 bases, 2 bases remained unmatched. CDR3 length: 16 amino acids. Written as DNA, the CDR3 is TGTGCCAGCAGCTTAGGGACTAGCGGGATTTACAATGAGCAGTTCTTC. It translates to CASSLGTSGIYNEQFF. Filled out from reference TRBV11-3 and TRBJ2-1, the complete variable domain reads EAGVVQSPRYKIIEKKQPVAFWCNPISGHNTLYWYLQNLGQGPELLIRYENEEAVDDSQLPKDRFSAERLKGVDSTLKIQPAELGDSAVYLCASSLGTSGIYNEQFFGPGTRLTVL.

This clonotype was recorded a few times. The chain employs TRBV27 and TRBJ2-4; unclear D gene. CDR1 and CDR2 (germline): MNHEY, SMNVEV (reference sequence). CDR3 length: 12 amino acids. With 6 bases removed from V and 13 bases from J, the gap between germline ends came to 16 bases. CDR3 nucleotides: TGTGCCAGCAGCAAGCCCGCAGCCAAGCAGTACTTC. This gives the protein CASSKPAAKQYF.

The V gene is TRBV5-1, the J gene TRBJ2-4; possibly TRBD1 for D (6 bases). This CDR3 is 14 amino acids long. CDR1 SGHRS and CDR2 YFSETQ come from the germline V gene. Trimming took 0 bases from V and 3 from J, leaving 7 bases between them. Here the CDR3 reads CASSLDRVKNIQYF. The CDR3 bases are TGCGCCAGCAGCTTGGACAGGGTCAAAAACATTCAGTACTTC. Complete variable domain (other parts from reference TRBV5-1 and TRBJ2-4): KAGVTQTPRYLIKTRGQQVTLSCSPISGHRSVSWYQQTPGQGLQFLFEYFSETQRNKGNFPGRFSGRQFSNSRSEMNVSTLELGDSALYLCASSLDRVKNIQYFGAGTRLSVL.

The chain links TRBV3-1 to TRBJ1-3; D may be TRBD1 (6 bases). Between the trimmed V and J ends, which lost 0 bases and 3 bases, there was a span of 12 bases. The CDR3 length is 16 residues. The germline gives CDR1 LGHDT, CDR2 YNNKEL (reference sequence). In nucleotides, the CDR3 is TGTGCCAGCAGCCAAGAGCCGGGGGCGGGTGGAAACACCATATATTTT. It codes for CASSQEPGAGGNTIYF.

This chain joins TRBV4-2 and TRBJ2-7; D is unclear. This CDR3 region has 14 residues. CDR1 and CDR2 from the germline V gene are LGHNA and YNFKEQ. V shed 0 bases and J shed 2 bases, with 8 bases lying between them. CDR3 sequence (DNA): TGTGCCAGCAGCCAAGATTTTCGGGCCTACGAGCAGTACTTC. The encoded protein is CASSQDFRAYEQYF.

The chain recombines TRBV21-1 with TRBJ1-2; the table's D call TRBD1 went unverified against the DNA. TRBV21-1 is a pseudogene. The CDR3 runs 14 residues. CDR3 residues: CASSSRQGPRGYTF. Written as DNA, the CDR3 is TGTGCCAGCAGCAGTAGACAGGGACCGCGGGGCTACACCTTC.

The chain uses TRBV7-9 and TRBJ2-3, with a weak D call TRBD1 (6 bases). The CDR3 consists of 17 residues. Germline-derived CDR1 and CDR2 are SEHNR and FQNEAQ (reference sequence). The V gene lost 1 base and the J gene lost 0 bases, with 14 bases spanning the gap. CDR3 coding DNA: TGTGCCAGCAGCTTAGACAGGGTTGGGAGCAGCACAGATACGCAGTATTTT. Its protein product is CASSLDRVGSSTDTQYF.

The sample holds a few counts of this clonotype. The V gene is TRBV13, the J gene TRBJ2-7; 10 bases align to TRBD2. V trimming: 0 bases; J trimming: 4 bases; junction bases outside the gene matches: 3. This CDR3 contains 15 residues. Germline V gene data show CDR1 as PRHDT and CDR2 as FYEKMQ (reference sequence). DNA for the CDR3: TGTGCCAGCAGCTTAGGCCCTAGCGGGAGTTACGAGCAGTACTTC. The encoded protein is CASSLGPSGSYEQYF.

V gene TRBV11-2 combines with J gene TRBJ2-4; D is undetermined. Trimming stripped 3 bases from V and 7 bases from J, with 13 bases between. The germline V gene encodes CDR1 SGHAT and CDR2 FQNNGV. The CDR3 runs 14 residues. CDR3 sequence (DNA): TGTGCCAGCAGCTTCGGGCCACCCGGGAACATTCAGTACTTC. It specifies CASSFGPPGNIQYF.

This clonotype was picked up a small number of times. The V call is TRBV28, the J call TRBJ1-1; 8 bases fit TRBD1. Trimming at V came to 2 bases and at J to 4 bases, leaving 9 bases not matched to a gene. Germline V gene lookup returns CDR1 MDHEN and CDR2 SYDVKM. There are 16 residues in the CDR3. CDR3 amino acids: CASSLRGTTGATEAFF. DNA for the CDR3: TGTGCCAGCAGTTTACGGGGGACGACAGGGGCCACTGAAGCTTTCTTT.

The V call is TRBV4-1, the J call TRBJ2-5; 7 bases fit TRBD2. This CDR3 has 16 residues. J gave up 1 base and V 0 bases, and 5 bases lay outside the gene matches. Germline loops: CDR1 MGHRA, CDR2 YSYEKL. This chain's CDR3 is CASSQDGRGTQETQYF. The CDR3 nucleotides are TGCGCCAGCAGCCAAGATGGGCGGGGGACCCAAGAGACCCAGTACTTC.

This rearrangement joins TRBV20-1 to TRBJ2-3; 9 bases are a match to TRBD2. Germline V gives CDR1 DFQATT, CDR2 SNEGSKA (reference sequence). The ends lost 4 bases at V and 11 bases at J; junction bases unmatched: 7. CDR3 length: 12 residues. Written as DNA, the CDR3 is TGCAGTGCTAAACGCACTAGCGGGCGGCAGTATTTT. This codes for CSAKRTSGRQYF.

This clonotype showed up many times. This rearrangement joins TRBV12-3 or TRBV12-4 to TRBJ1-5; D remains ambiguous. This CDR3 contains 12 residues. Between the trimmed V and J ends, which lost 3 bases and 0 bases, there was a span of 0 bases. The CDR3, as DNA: TGTGCCAGCAGTTTTAGCAATCAGCCCCAGCATTTT. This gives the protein CASSFSNQPQHF.

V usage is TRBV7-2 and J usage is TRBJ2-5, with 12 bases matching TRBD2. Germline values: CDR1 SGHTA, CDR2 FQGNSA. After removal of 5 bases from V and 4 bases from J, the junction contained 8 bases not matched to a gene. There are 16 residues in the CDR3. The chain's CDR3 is CASSPWTSGVTETQYF. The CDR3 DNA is TGTGCCAGCAGCCCGTGGACTAGCGGGGTAACAGAGACCCAGTACTTC.

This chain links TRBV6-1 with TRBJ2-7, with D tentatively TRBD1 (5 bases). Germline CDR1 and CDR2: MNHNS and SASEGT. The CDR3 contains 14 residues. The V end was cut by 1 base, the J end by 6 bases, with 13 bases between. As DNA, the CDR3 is TGTGCCAGCAGTGAAGGGGGCCCCCTAAGCGAGCAGTACTTC. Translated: CASSEGGPLSEQYF.

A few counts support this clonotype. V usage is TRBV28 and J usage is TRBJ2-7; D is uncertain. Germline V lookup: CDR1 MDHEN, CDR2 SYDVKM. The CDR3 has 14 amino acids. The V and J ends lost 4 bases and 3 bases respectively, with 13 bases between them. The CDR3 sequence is CASSWPGGRYEQYF. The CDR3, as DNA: TGTGCCAGCAGTTGGCCGGGCGGCCGCTACGAGCAGTACTTC.

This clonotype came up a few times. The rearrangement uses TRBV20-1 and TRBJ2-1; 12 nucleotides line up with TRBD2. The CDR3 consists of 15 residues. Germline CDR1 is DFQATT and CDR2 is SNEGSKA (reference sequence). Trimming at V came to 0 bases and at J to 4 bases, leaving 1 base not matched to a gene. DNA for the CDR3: TGCAGTGCTAGAGAACTAGCGGGGGGATACAATGAGCAGTTCTTC. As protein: CSARELAGGYNEQFF.